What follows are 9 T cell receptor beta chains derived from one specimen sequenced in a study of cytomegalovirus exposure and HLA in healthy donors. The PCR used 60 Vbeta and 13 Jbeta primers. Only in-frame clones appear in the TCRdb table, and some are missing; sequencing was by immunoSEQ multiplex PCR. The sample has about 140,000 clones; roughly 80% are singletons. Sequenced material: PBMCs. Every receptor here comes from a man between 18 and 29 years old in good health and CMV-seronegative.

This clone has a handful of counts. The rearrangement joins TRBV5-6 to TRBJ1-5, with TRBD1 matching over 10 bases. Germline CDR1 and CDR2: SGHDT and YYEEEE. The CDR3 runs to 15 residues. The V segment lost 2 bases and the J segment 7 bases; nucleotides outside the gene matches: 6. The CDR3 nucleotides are TGTGCCAGCAGCTTTGGGACAGGGGTACGACAGCCCCAGCATTTT. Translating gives CASSFGTGVRQPQHF.

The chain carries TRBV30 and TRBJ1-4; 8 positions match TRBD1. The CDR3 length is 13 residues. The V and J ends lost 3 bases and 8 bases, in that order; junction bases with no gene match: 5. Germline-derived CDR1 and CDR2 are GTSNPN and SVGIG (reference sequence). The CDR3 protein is CAWSRGRQEKLFF. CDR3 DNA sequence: TGTGCCTGGAGCAGGGGGCGGCAGGAAAAACTGTTTTTT.

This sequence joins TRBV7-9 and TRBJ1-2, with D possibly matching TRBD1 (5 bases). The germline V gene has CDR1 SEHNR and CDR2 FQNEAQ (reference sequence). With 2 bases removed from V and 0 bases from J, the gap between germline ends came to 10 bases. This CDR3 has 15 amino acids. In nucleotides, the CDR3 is TGTGCCAGCAGCTTAAGTACGGGGGCTAACTATGGCTACACCTTC. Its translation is CASSLSTGANYGYTF. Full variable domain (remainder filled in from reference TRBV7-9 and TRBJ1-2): DTGVSQNPRHKITKRGQNVTFRCDPISEHNRLYWYRQTLGQGPEFLTYFQNEAQLEKSRLLSDRFSAERPKGSFSTLEIQRTEQGDSAMYLCASSLSTGANYGYTFGSGTRLTVV.

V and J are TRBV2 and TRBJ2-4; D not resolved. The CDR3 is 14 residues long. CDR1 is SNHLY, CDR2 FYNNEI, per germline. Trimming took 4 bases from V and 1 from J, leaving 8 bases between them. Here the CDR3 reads CASSVAAAKNIQYF. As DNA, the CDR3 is TGTGCCAGCAGTGTTGCAGCGGCCAAAAACATTCAGTACTTC. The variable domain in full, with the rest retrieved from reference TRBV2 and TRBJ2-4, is EPEVTQTPSHQVTQMGQEVILRCVPISNHLYFYWYRQILGQKVEFLVSFYNNEISEKSEIFDDQFSVERPDGSNFTLKIRSTKLEDSAMYFCASSVAAAKNIQYFGAGTRLSVL.

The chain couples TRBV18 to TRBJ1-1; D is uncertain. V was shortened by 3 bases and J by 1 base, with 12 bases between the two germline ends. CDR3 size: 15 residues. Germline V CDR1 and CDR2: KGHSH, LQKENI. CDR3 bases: TGTGCCAGCTCACCTCAACCCCCGAGGAACACTGAAGCTTTCTTT. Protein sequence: CASSPQPPRNTEAFF.

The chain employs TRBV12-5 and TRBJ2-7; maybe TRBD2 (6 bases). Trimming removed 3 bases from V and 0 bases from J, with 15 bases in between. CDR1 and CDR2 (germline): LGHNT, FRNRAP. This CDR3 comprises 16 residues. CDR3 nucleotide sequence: TGTGCTAGTGGTTTCGGGGGAAGGCAAGCCTCCTACGAGCAGTACTTC. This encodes CASGFGGRQASYEQYF.

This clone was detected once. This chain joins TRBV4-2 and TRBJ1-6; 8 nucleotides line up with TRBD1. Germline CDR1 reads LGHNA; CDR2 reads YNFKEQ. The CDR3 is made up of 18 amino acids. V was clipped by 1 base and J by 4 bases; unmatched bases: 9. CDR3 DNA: TGTGCCAGCAGCCAAGGCCAGGACAGGGAGACGTATAATTCACCCCTCCACTTT. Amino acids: CASSQGQDRETYNSPLHF.

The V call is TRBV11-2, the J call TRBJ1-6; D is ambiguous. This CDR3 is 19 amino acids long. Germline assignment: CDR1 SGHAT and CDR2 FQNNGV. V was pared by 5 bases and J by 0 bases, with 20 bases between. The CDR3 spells CASSPLPNLYSSYNSPLHF. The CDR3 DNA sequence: TGTGCCAGCAGCCCCCTCCCCAATTTATATAGCTCCTATAATTCACCCCTCCACTTT.

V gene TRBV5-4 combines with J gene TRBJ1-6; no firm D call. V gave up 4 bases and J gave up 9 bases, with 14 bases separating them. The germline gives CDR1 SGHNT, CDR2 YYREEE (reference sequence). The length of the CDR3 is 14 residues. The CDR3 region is CASSLEIGSSPLHF. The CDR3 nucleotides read TGTGCCAGCAGCCTGGAAATTGGGAGTTCACCCCTCCACTTT.